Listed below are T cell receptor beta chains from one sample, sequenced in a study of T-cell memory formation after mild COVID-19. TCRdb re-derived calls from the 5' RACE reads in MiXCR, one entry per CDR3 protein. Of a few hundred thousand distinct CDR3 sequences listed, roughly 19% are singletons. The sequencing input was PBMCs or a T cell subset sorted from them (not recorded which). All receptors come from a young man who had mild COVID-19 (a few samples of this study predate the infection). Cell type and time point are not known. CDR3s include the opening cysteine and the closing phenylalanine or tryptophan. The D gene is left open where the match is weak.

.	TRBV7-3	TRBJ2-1	CASSEARSSYNEQFF
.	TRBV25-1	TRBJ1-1	CASSETGVYTEAFF
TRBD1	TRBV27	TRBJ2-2	CASSGWTGNTGELFF
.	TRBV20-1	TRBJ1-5	CSARDGWGFWDGNDSNQPQHF
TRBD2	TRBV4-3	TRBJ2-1	CASSQEIASGVNEQFF
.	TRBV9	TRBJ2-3	CASSVGPQTSTDTQYF
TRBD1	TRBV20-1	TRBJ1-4	CSARDRGFEKLFF
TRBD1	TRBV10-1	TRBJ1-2	CASGGQIHGYTF
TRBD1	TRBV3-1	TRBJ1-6	CASSQDLGQFNSPLHF
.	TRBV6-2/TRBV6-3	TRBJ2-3	CASSYGEGPDTQYF
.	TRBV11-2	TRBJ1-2	CASSLGPLTNYGYTF
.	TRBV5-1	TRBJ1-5	CASSLVGGMDQPQHF
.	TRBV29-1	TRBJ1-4	CSVRLGNEKLFF
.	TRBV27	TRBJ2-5	CASSVSSRWGETQYF
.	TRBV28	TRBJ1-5	CASRGPGTVSNQPQHF
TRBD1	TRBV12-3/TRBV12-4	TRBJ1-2	CASSFSDRGYGYTF
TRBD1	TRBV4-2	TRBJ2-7	CASSQGTDRGEQYF
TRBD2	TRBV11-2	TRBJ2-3	CASSPGGREVDTQYF
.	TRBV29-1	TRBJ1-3	CSAHGDPYSGNTIYF
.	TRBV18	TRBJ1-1	CASSPAAVMNTEAFF
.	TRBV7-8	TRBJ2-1	CASSPPDRQISSYNEQFF
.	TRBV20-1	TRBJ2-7	CSARAKSYEQYF
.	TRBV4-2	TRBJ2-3	CASSRTDSTDTQYF
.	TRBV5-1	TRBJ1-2	CASSLATDYGYTF
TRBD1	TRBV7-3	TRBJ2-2	CASSPRTGTVSGELFF
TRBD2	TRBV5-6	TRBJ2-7	CASRFRTGGSHEQYF
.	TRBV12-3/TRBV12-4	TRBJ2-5	CASSTRLRETQYF